The 27 T cell receptor beta chains listed next were all sequenced from one sample in a study of T cells in pancreatic ductal adenocarcinoma. The selected patients with pancreatic ductal adenocarcinoma had surgery but no neoadjuvant therapy. This table comes from immunoSEQ multiplex PCR, and its TCRdb copy is limited to in-frame clones, with some not included. Here the sample spans 8,500 to 9,500 clones, over 55% being singletons. What was sequenced was pancreatic tumor tissue. These receptors all come from a human donor with pancreatic ductal adenocarcinoma.

The rearrangement links TRBV6-5 to TRBJ2-7; maybe TRBD1 (6 bases). Germline values: CDR1 MNHEY, CDR2 SVGAGI. There are 16 residues in the CDR3. Deletions cut 0 bases from V and 2 bases from J, with 14 bases between. CDR3 in amino acids: CASSYSVTGSAYEQYF. CDR3 nucleotides: TGTGCCAGCAGTTACTCAGTAACAGGGAGTGCCTACGAGCAGTACTTC.

Only a few counts were recorded for this clone. The chain recombines TRBV14 with TRBJ2-6; D is uncertain. Germline V CDR1 and CDR2: SGHDN, FVKESK. This CDR3 comprises 15 residues. The V and J ends lost 4 bases and 2 bases respectively, with 9 bases between them. Here the CDR3 DNA reads TGTGCCAGCAGCCCTGATGGTACTGGGGCCAACGTCCTGACTTTC. The encoded protein is CASSPDGTGANVLTF.

This clone is medium-sized by share. The chain is built from TRBV2 and TRBJ1-2; no definite D call. The CDR3 is 14 amino acids. Germline CDR1 SNHLY, CDR2 FYNNEI. V was clipped by 3 bases and J by 4 bases, with 12 bases between them. The CDR3 reads CASSEALAGYGYTF. CDR3 bases: TGTGCCAGCAGTGAGGCGCTTGCGGGCTATGGCTACACCTTC. The complete variable domain, with remaining parts taken from reference TRBV2 and TRBJ1-2, reads EPEVTQTPSHQVTQMGQEVILRCVPISNHLYFYWYRQILGQKVEFLVSFYNNEISEKSEIFDDQFSVERPDGSNFTLKIRSTKLEDSAMYFCASSEALAGYGYTFGSGTRLTVV.

CDR3 DNA sequence: TGTGCCAGCATCCTAGGGACAGGGAACACCGGGGAGCTGTTTTTT. It translates to CASILGTGNTGELFF. The genes are TRBV2 and TRBJ2-2, with TRBD1 matching over 8 bases. The length of the CDR3 is 15 residues. Germline values: CDR1 SNHLY, CDR2 FYNNEI. The trim removed 7 bases at V and 1 base at J, leaving 5 bases unmatched.

The rearrangement links TRBV6-1 to TRBJ1-2; a possible D gene is TRBD1 (5 bases). Germline V gene sequence: CDR1 MNHNS, CDR2 SASEGT. The ends were cut back, 6 bases at V and 6 bases at J, with 17 bases in the middle. CDR3 length equals 14 residues. In DNA, the CDR3 is TGTGCCAGCAGGCAGGGTCAGTCTCCCGATGGCTACACCTTC. This gives the protein CASRQGQSPDGYTF.

This sequence joins TRBV2 and TRBJ2-5, with D tentatively TRBD1 or TRBD2 (6 bases each). The V and J ends lost 3 bases and 4 bases respectively, with 15 bases between them. The CDR3 is made up of 15 amino acids. Per the germline V gene, CDR1 is SNHLY and CDR2 is FYNNEI. In DNA, the CDR3 is TGTGCCAGCAGTGATGCGCTGGGGGGCTCAGAGACCCAGTACTTC. It translates to CASSDALGGSETQYF.

This chain joins TRBV4-2 and TRBJ2-7; perhaps TRBD2 as D (5 bases). Trimming left V 4 bases short and J 6 bases short, with 13 bases between. CDR1 is LGHNA and CDR2 is YNFKEQ in the germline V gene. The CDR3 extends over 13 amino acids. This chain's CDR3 is CASSPLGEGEQYF. CDR3 coding DNA: TGTGCCAGCAGCCCCCTGGGCGAGGGCGAGCAGTACTTC.

The chain joins TRBV2 to TRBJ1-5, with TRBD1 as a possible D gene (6 bases). This CDR3 has 14 residues. Germline V gene data show CDR1 as SNHLY and CDR2 as FYNNEI. V gave up 6 bases and J gave up 2 bases, with 11 bases separating them. CDR3 sequence: CASSPTGRNQPQHF. The DNA of the CDR3 is TGTGCCAGCAGCCCAACAGGGCGCAATCAGCCCCAGCATTTT.

The rearrangement links TRBV19 to TRBJ1-1; D might be TRBD1 (6 bases). Looked up from germline, CDR1 is LNHDA and CDR2 is SQIVND (reference sequence). V lost 7 bases, J lost 5 bases, and 14 bases lay in between. The CDR3 length is 13 residues. CDR3 sequence: CASKWTGATEAFF. As DNA, the CDR3 is TGTGCCAGTAAATGGACGGGGGCGACTGAAGCTTTCTTT.

The rearrangement joins TRBV5-1 to TRBJ1-2; D may be TRBD1 (5 bases). The CDR3 has 13 amino acids. Germline V gene sequence: CDR1 SGHRS, CDR2 YFSETQ. Trimming shortened V by 1 base and J by 4 bases, and 8 bases separated the two germline ends. CDR3 in DNA: TGCGCCAGCAGCTTGACAGGTCTCTATGGCTACACCTTC. Translated, it gives CASSLTGLYGYTF.

The gene calls are TRBV6-4 and TRBJ1-1; perhaps TRBD1 as D (5 bases). Germline-derived CDR1 and CDR2 are MRHNA and SNTAGT. V shed 0 bases and J shed 7 bases, with 12 bases lying between them. The CDR3 has 14 amino acids. DNA for the CDR3: TGTGCCAGCAGTGACTCCCCGGGGCAGGGTGAAGCTTTCTTT. Protein product: CASSDSPGQGEAFF.

This clone was counted only a few times. The J gene is TRBJ2-5, the V gene TRBV28; D is possibly TRBD2 (6 bases). Germline V gene sequence: CDR1 MDHEN, CDR2 SYDVKM. This CDR3 comprises 14 residues. Trimming left V 5 bases short and J 2 bases short, with 12 bases between. DNA for the CDR3: TGTGCCAGCAGTGCACTAGCAGCACAAGAGACCCAGTACTTC. Its protein is CASSALAAQETQYF.

This chain joins TRBV28 and TRBJ2-2; 9 bases align to TRBD2. Per germline, CDR1 MDHEN and CDR2 SYDVKM. The J segment lost 7 bases and the V segment lost 6 bases, leaving 12 bases of the junction unmatched. The CDR3 contains 16 residues. The CDR3 protein is CASSWREGSLGGELFF. DNA for the CDR3: TGTGCCAGCAGCTGGCGGGAGGGCTCCCTCGGCGGGGAGCTGTTTTTT.

V gene TRBV10-2 combines with J gene TRBJ1-2, with D possibly being TRBD1 (6 bases). The CDR3 runs to 13 residues. Germline V gene data show CDR1 as WSHSY and CDR2 as SAAADI. The germline V and J ends were trimmed by 5 bases and 4 bases, with 11 bases remaining between them. The DNA of the CDR3 is TGCGCCAGCAGTTATGAACAGGGCTATGGCTACACCTTC. Translating it yields CASSYEQGYGYTF.

This clone was found a few times. The rearrangement links TRBV5-5 to TRBJ2-2; perhaps TRBD2 as D (6 bases). CDR3 length equals 17 residues. CDR1 and CDR2 (germline): SGHKS, YYEKEE (reference sequence). The V gene lost 0 bases and the J gene lost 4 bases, with 16 bases spanning the gap. The CDR3 reads CASSLGPAGSPTGELFF. In DNA, the CDR3 is TGTGCCAGCAGCTTGGGCCCTGCGGGGTCCCCCACCGGGGAGCTGTTTTTT. The whole variable domain, remainder taken from reference TRBV5-5 and TRBJ2-2, is DAGVTQSPTHLIKTRGQQVTLRCSPISGHKSVSWYQQVLGQGPQFIFQYYEKEERGRGNFPDRFSARQFPNYSSELNVNALLLGDSALYLCASSLGPAGSPTGELFFGEGSRLTVL.

CDR3 DNA sequence: TGTGCCAGCAGCCACGGGAGGGCAGATACGCAGTATTTT. Translation gives CASSHGRADTQYF. J is TRBJ2-3 and V is TRBV6-5; 8 bases align to TRBD2. Trimming took 6 bases from V and 4 from J; bases not matched to a gene: 3. This CDR3 is 13 amino acids long. Germline V lookup: CDR1 MNHEY, CDR2 SVGAGI.

This clone has only a few counts. The V and J genes are TRBV19 and TRBJ2-1, with 13 nucleotides matching TRBD2. Losses at the gene ends were 1 base for V and 9 bases for J; bases not matched to a gene: 6. The CDR3 is made up of 16 amino acids. Germline CDR1 and CDR2: LNHDA and SQIVND (reference sequence). The CDR3 loop is CASSIVELAGGSEQFF. Here the CDR3 DNA reads TGTGCCAGTAGTATAGTGGAACTAGCGGGAGGGAGTGAGCAGTTCTTC.

The rearrangement joins TRBV5-1 to TRBJ2-1; the match to TRBD2 covers 12 bases. V trimming: 0 bases; J trimming: 10 bases; junction bases outside the gene matches: 14. This CDR3 comprises 18 residues. The V gene's germline CDR1 is SGHRS and CDR2 YFSETQ. Written as DNA, the CDR3 is TGCGCCAGCAGCTTGGTTGCGCTAGCGGGAGGGCCGCGGCGCGAGCAGTTCTTC. Protein: CASSLVALAGGPRREQFF. Full variable domain (rest looked up from reference TRBV5-1 and TRBJ2-1): KAGVTQTPRYLIKTRGQQVTLSCSPISGHRSVSWYQQTPGQGLQFLFEYFSETQRNKGNFPGRFSGRQFSNSRSEMNVSTLELGDSALYLCASSLVALAGGPRREQFFGPGTRLTVL.

About this clone itself: This specimen includes other DNA sequences encoding the same CDR3. The V call is TRBV14, the J call TRBJ1-1; perhaps TRBD1 as D (5 bases). The CDR3 extends over 15 amino acids. With 1 base removed from V and 4 bases from J, the gap between germline ends came to 13 bases. Germline CDR1 SGHDN, CDR2 FVKESK. CDR3 sequence: CASSQVRGFGTEAFF. CDR3 nucleotides: TGTGCCAGCAGCCAAGTCCGGGGCTTCGGCACTGAAGCTTTCTTT.

The rearrangement joins TRBV5-1 to TRBJ2-3; TRBD1 matches at 7 bases. Germline CDR1 SGHRS, CDR2 YFSETQ. Trimming removed 3 bases from V and 0 bases from J; junction bases left unmatched: 10. The CDR3 is made up of 17 amino acids. The chain's CDR3 is CASSSGTAITSTDTQYF. As DNA, the CDR3 is TGCGCCAGCAGCTCCGGGACAGCAATCACTAGCACAGATACGCAGTATTTT.

In its sample, this clone was seen a few times. This chain joins TRBV20-1 and TRBJ2-7; D unclear. Germline CDR1 DFQATT, CDR2 SNEGSKA (reference sequence). Deletions cut 6 bases from V and 5 bases from J, with 8 bases between. The CDR3 spans 10 residues. DNA for the CDR3: TGCAGTGCCGGAGTGGACGAGCAGTACTTC. Translated, it gives CSAGVDEQYF.

The genes are TRBV28 and TRBJ2-7; 14 bases align to TRBD2. This CDR3 has 15 amino acids. Germline trimming cut 9 bases from V and 7 bases from J; bases unmatched to any gene: 11. CDR1 MDHEN and CDR2 SYDVKM come from the germline V gene. The CDR3 spells CASRWEGTSGGEQYF. CDR3 nucleotides: TGTGCCAGTCGCTGGGAAGGGACTAGCGGGGGAGAGCAGTACTTC.

In its sample, this clone was seen a few times. V usage is TRBV6-5 and J usage is TRBJ2-5; 9 bases align to TRBD2. The germline V gene encodes CDR1 MNHEY and CDR2 SVGAGI. Losses at the gene ends were 0 bases for V and 6 bases for J; bases not matched to a gene: 8. The CDR3 contains 16 residues. The CDR3 loop reads CASSYSGGGARKTQYF. CDR3 coding DNA: TGTGCCAGCAGTTACTCCGGCGGGGGGGCCCGGAAGACCCAGTACTTC.

This clone has just a few counts. The chain couples TRBV29-1 to TRBJ2-3, with 7 positions matching TRBD2. V was clipped by 0 bases and J by 4 bases; unmatched bases: 10. The CDR3 totals 16 residues. Germline lookup yields CDR1 SQVTM and CDR2 ANQGSEA. CDR3 DNA: TGCAGCGTTGAAGACCGACTGACTAGCTCAGCAGATACGCAGTATTTT. It yields the protein CSVEDRLTSSADTQYF.

The genes are TRBV6-6 and TRBJ1-1; 7 bases line up with TRBD1. Germline CDR1 and CDR2: MNHNY and SVGAGI (reference sequence). CDR3 length equals 11 residues. Trimming cost V 4 bases and J 7 bases; bases outside gene matches: 0. DNA for the CDR3: TGTGCCAGCAGTTGGACAGGTGAAGCTTTCTTT. This encodes CASSWTGEAFF.

Judged by abundance, this clone is medium-sized (0.01 to 0.1%). The chain couples TRBV7-9 to TRBJ1-1; D possibly corresponds to TRBD1 (6 bases). Germline CDR1 and CDR2: SEHNR and FQNEAQ (reference sequence). This CDR3 has 15 residues. V was pared by 3 bases and J by 7 bases, with 18 bases between. The CDR3 protein is CASSLDFGDTREAFF. The CDR3 bases are TGTGCCAGCAGCTTGGACTTCGGGGACACACGTGAAGCTTTCTTT.

In DNA form, the CDR3 reads TGTGCCAGCAGCTTGGCTCCAGGAAGCTCCTACAATGAGCAGTTCTTC. Translation: CASSLAPGSSYNEQFF. The rearrangement uses TRBV5-6 and TRBJ2-1, with D unresolved. Trimming took 0 bases from V and 0 from J, leaving 10 bases between them. Germline V gene data show CDR1 as SGHDT and CDR2 as YYEEEE. The CDR3 is 16 amino acids.